A selection of T cell receptor beta chains follows, all from one sample in a study of glioma-infiltrating T cells after dendritic cell vaccination. TCRdb's table, derived via immunoSEQ multiplex PCR, lists solely in-frame clones and lacks some. This sample has fewer than 95,000 clones; approximately 81% occur once, and the top ten carry more than 8%. Sequenced here: blood, sampled after dendritic cell vaccination. These receptors were taken from a human donor with glioblastoma. Each CDR3 is given with its conserved first and last residue. Fields, in order: CDR3 DNA, CDR3 protein, D gene, V gene, clone size, J gene. A D gene is named only where the DNA matches it firmly. The size of a clone is reported for some rows only, either as once, few or many, or as a class for expanded clones.

TGTGCCAGCAGCGCAGAGAGACAGGGGAGGGGTTATAATGAAAAACTGTTTTTT CASSAERQGRGYNEKLFF TRBD1 TRBV9 NA TRBJ1-4
TGTGCCAGCAGTGCGGGGCAGGGGGCGCCCGGGGAGCTGTTTTTT CASSAGQGAPGELFF TRBD1 TRBV2 NA TRBJ2-2
TGTGCCAGCAGCGGTCGGACAGAGAACACTGAAGCTTTCTTT CASSGRTENTEAFF NA TRBV9 NA TRBJ1-1
TGTGCCAGCACCCTTCTGGGGAAGGGGGGGCAAGAGACCCAGTACTTC CASTLLGKGGQETQYF NA TRBV5-4 NA TRBJ2-5
TGTGCCAGCAGTACCGACAGGGGGGAAGAGACCCAGTACTTC CASSTDRGEETQYF TRBD1 TRBV27 few TRBJ2-5
TGTGCCAGCAGCGTGGGACAGGGATCTTTCGGGGACGAGCAGTACTTC CASSVGQGSFGDEQYF TRBD1 TRBV9 NA TRBJ2-7
TGTGCCAGCTCGACCGGGACTAGCGGAACAGATACGCAGTATTTT CASSTGTSGTDTQYF TRBD2 TRBV18 NA TRBJ2-3
TGTGCCAGCAGCTTACTACAGGATCCCTCTGGGGCCAACGTCCTGACTTTC CASSLLQDPSGANVLTF NA TRBV7-9 NA TRBJ2-6
TGTGCCAGCAGCCGTAGCGGGGGGCGAGAGACCCAGTACTTC CASSRSGGRETQYF TRBD2 TRBV6-5 NA TRBJ2-5
TGTGCCAGTTGGACAGGGGTGATCTCCGATGGCTACACCTTC CASWTGVISDGYTF TRBD1 TRBV19 NA TRBJ1-2
TGTGCCACCAGCAGTATGACGAGGTACGAGCAGTACTTC CATSSMTRYEQYF NA TRBV15 NA TRBJ2-7
TGTGCCAGCAGCGCACCATCAGGGGGCAGAAACACCATATATTTT CASSAPSGGRNTIYF TRBD1 TRBV7-2 NA TRBJ1-3
TGTGCCAGCAGGCAGGACAGGGGTCAGAATTCACCCCTCCACTTT CASRQDRGQNSPLHF TRBD1 TRBV6-1 once TRBJ1-6
TGTGCCAGCACCCAGCGGGGGGGACAGGGGGCCACCGGGGAGCTGTTTTTT CASTQRGGQGATGELFF TRBD1 TRBV2 NA TRBJ2-2
TGTGCCAGCAGCTTAGGAGTGGGGAGCTATGGCTACACCTTC CASSLGVGSYGYTF NA TRBV7-9 NA TRBJ1-2
TGCAGCGCTTGGGACAGGGGTTACGAGCAGTACTTC CSAWDRGYEQYF TRBD1 TRBV29-1 NA TRBJ2-7
TGTGCCACCAGCAGAGATAAATCGGACAGCCTCGCCGCAAGCTCCTACGAGCAGTACTTC CATSRDKSDSLAASSYEQYF NA TRBV15 once TRBJ2-7
TGTGCCGGAGAGGAACTAGCGGGAGTACCAGATACGCAGTATTTT CAGEELAGVPDTQYF TRBD2 TRBV2 NA TRBJ2-3
TGCGCCAGCAGCGGTAGGGGGGGAAACACTGAAGCTTTCTTT CASSGRGGNTEAFF NA TRBV5-1 NA TRBJ1-1
TGTGCCAGCAGCTTGGGACAGCGGGAGTGGTCCGGGGAGCTGTTTTTT CASSLGQREWSGELFF TRBD2 TRBV5-6 once TRBJ2-2
TGTGCCAGCAGCTCCCTCTCTGCGTCTGGCTACGAGCAGTACTTC CASSSLSASGYEQYF NA TRBV28 NA TRBJ2-7